This T cell receptor beta chain was identified in a study of T cell clones after liver transplantation. Overall study: Until 12-24 months post-transplant, subjects got standard immunosuppression and no induction.

Findings and caveats of the study: In 5 of 8 subjects, circulating graft-donor-reactive CD4 TCRbeta sequences fell significantly after transplant. Low donor cell numbers restricted donor-reactive repertoire measurement in a couple of subjects. These preliminary findings come from unstandardized post-transplant sampling times.

Germline V gives CDR1 MGHRA, CDR2 YSYEKL. CDR3 length: 17 residues. J was trimmed by 2 bases and V by 4 bases; bases with no gene match: 8. Regarding this clone: Its antigen is unidentified.

Using immunoSEQ multiplex PCR, the repertoire was profiled, and TCRdb retains in-frame clones only, with some absent. Among about 60,000 clones listed, 60% to 80% were seen once. The material sequenced was CD4+ T cells from blood, taken before liver transplant. This clonotype was obtained from a human donor who received a liver transplant. This rearrangement joins TRBV4-1 to TRBJ2-5, with 12 positions matching TRBD2. The CDR3 coding sequence is TGCGCCAGCAGCCCATTCGAGCTAGCGGGGGGGCAAGAGACCCAGTACTTC. Translation gives CASSPFELAGGQETQYF.